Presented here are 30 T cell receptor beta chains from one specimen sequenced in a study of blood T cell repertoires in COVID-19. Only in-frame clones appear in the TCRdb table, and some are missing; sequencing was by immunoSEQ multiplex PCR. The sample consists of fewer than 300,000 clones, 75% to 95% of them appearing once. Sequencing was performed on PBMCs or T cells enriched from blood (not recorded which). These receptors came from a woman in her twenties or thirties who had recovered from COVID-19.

The CDR3 sequence is CASKGSSGTQETQYF. For the CDR3, the DNA is TGTGCCAGCAAGGGCTCTAGCGGGACCCAAGAGACCCAGTACTTC. The chain couples TRBV28 to TRBJ2-5, with TRBD2 matching 9 bases. V dropped 7 bases and J dropped 1; count of bases not matched to a gene: 7. Germline CDR1 MDHEN, CDR2 SYDVKM. CDR3 length equals 15 residues.

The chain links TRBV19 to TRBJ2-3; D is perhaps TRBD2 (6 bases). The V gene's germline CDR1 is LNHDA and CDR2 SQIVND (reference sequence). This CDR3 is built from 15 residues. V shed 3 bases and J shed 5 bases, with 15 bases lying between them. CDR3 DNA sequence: TGTGCCAGTAGTATTGAGGGCCAGGGAGGAGATACGCAGTATTTT. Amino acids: CASSIEGQGGDTQYF.

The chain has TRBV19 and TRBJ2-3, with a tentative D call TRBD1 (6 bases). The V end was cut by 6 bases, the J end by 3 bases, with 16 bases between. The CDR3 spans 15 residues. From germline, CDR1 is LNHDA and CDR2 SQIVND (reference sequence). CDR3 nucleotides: TGTGCCAGTAGCCCAACAGGGATAACGACAGATACGCAGTATTTT. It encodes CASSPTGITTDTQYF.

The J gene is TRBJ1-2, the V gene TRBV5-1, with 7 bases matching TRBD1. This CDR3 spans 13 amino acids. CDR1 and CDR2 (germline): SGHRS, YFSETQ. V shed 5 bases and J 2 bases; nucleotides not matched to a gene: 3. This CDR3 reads CASRGDSNYGYTF. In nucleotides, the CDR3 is TGCGCCAGCAGGGGGGACAGCAACTATGGCTACACCTTC.

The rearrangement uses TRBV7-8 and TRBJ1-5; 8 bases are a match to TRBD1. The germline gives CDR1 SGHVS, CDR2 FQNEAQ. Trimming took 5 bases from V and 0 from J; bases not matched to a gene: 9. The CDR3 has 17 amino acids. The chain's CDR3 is CASSAGTGAYSNQPQHF. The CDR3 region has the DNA TGTGCCAGCAGCGCGGGGACAGGCGCTTATAGCAATCAGCCCCAGCATTTT. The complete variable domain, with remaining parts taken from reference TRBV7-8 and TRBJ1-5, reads GAGVSQSPRYKVAKRGQDVALRCDPISGHVSLFWYQQALGQGPEFLTYFQNEAQLDKSGLPSDRFFAERPEGSVSTLKIQRTQQEDSAVYLCASSAGTGAYSNQPQHFGDGTRLSIL.

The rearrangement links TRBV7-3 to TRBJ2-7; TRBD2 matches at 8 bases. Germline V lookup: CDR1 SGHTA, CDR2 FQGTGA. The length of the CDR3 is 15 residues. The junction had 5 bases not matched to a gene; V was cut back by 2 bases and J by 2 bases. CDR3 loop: CASSLGSGDTYEQYF. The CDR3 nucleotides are TGTGCCAGCAGCTTAGGTAGCGGGGATACCTACGAGCAGTACTTC.

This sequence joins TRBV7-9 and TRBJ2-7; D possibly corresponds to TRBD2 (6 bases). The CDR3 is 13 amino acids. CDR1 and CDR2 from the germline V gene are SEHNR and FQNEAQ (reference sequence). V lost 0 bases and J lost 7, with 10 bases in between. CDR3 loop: CASSLAEGLEQYF. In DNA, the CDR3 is TGTGCCAGCAGCTTAGCGGAGGGGCTTGAGCAGTACTTC.

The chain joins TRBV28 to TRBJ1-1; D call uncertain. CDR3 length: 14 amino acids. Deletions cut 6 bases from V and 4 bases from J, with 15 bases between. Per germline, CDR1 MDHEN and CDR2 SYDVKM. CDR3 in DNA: TGTGCCAGCAGCCCCCCCCGGAGTCCCACTGAAGCTTTCTTT. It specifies CASSPPRSPTEAFF.

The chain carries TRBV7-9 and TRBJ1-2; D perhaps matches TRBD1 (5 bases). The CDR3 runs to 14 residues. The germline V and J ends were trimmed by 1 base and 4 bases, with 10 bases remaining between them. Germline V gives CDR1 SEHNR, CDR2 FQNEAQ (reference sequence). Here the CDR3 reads CASSLEGLSYGYTF. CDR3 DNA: TGTGCCAGCAGCTTAGAGGGGCTCAGCTATGGCTACACCTTC.

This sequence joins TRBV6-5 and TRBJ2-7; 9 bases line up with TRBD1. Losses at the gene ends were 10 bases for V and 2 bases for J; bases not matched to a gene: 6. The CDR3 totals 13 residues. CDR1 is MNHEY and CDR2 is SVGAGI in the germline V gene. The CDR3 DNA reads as TGTGCCACCACCCGGGACAGGGCCTACGAGCAGTACTTC. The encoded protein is CATTRDRAYEQYF.

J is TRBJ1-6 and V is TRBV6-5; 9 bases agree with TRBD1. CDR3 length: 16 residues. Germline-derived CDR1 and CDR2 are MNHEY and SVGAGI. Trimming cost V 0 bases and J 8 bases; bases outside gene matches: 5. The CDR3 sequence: CASSYSVGQGHSPLHF. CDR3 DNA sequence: TGTGCCAGCAGTTACTCGGTGGGACAGGGTCATTCACCCCTCCACTTT.

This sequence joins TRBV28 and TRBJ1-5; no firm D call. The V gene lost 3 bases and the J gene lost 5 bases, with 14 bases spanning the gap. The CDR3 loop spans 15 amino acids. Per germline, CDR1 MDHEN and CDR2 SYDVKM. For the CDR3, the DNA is TGTGCCAGCAGTTTCCCACCCCGCGCCCATCAGCCCCAGCATTTT. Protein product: CASSFPPRAHQPQHF.

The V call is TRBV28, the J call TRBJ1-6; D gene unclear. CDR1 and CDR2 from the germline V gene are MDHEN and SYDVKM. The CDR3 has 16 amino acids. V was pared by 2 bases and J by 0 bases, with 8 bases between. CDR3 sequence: CASSLVLSSYNSPLHF. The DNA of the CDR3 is TGTGCCAGCAGTTTAGTGCTGAGCTCCTATAATTCACCCCTCCACTTT.

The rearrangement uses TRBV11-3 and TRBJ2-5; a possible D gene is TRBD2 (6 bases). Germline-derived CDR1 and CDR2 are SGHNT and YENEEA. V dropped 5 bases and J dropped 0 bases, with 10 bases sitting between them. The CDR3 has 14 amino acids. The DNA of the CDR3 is TGTGCCAGCAGCCACCGGGACTACCAAGAGACCCAGTACTTC. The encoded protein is CASSHRDYQETQYF.

The CDR3 here is CASSAGPSRGTYF. CDR3 bases: TGTGCCAGCAGCGCCGGGCCCTCACGCGGGACGTACTTC. The V gene is TRBV7-2, the J gene TRBJ2-7, with D perhaps matching TRBD2 (6 bases). There are 13 residues in the CDR3. Trimming shortened V by 5 bases and J by 12 bases, and 20 bases separated the two germline ends. The germline gives CDR1 SGHTA, CDR2 FQGNSA.

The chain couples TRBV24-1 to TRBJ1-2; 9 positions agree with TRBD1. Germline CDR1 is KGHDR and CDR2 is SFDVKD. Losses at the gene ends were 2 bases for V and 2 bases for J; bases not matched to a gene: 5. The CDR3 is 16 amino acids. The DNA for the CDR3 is TGTGCCACCAGTGATTCCTACAGGGGGCGAAACTATGGCTACACCTTC. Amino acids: CATSDSYRGRNYGYTF.

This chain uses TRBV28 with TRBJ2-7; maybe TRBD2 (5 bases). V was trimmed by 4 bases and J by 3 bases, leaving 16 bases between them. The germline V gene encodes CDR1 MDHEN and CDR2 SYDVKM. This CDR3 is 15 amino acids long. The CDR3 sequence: CASSSPGKPNYEQYF. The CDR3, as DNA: TGTGCCAGCAGTTCGCCGGGGAAACCGAACTACGAGCAGTACTTC.

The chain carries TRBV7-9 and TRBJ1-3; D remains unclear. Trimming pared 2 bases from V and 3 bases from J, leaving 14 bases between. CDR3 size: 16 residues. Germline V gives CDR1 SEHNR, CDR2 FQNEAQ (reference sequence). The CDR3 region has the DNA TGTGCCAGCAGCTTATTACTTCCCACCGGTGGAAACACCATATATTTT. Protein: CASSLLLPTGGNTIYF. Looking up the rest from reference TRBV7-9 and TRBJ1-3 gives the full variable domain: DTGVSQNPRHKITKRGQNVTFRCDPISEHNRLYWYRQTLGQGPEFLTYFQNEAQLEKSRLLSDRFSAERPKGSFSTLEIQRTEQGDSAMYLCASSLLLPTGGNTIYFGEGSWLTVV.

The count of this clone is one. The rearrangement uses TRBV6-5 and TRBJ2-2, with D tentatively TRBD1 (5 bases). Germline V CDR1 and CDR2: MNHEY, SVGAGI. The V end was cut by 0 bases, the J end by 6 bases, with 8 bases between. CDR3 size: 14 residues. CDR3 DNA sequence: TGTGCCAGCAGTTACTCCTTGGGGCCCGGGGAGCTGTTTTTT. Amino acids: CASSYSLGPGELFF.

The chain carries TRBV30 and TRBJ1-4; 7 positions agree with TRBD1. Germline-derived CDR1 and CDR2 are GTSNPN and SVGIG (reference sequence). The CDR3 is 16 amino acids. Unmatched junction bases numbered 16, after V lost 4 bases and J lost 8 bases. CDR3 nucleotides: TGTGCCTGGAATCCAGGCAGGGGGATTCCGGGGGAAAAACTGTTTTTT. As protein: CAWNPGRGIPGEKLFF.

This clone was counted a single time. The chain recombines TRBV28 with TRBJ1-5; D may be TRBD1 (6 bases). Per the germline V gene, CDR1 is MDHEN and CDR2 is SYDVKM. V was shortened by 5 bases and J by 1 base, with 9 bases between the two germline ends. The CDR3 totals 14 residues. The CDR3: CASSNTGSNQPQHF. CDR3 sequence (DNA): TGTGCCAGCAGTAACACAGGGAGCAATCAGCCCCAGCATTTT.

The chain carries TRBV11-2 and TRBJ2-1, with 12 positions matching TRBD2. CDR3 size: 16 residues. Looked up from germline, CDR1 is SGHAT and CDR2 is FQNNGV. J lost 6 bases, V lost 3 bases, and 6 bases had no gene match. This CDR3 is CASSLMTSGSLNEQFF. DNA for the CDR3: TGTGCCAGCAGCTTGATGACTAGCGGGAGCCTCAATGAGCAGTTCTTC.

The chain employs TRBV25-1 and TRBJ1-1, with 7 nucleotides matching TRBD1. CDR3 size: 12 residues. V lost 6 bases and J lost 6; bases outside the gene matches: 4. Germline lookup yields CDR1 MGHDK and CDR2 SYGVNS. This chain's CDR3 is CASSWQGAEAFF. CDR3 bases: TGTGCCAGCAGCTGGCAGGGGGCTGAAGCTTTCTTT. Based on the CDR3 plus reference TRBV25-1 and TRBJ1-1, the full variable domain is EADIYQTPRYLVIGTGKKITLECSQTMGHDKMYWYQQDPGMELHLIHYSYGVNSTEKGDLSSESTVSRIRTEHFPLTLESARPSHTSQYLCASSWQGAEAFFGQGTRLTVV.

CDR3 DNA: TGTGCCAGCAGTCGATGGGCCTTACAGGGATCCGGCTCACCCCTCCACTTT. Protein sequence: CASSRWALQGSGSPLHF. This rearrangement joins TRBV6-6 to TRBJ1-6; possibly TRBD1 for D (6 bases). The CDR3 covers 17 residues. Germline CDR1 reads MNHNY; CDR2 reads SVGAGI (reference sequence). Trimming took off 5 bases at V and 10 bases at J, with 24 bases between the two ends.

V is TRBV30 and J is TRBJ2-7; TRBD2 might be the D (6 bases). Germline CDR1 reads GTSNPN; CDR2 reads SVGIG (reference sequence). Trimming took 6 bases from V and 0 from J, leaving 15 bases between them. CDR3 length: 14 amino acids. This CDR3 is CACQGGTSSYEQYF. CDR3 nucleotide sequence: TGTGCCTGTCAGGGCGGGACGAGCTCCTACGAGCAGTACTTC.

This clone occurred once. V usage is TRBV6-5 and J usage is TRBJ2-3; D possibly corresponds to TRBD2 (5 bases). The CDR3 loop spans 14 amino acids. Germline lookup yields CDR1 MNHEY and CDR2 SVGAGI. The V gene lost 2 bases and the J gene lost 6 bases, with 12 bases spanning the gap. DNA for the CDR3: TGTGCCAGCAGTTACGTGGGAGATCGGGATACGCAGTATTTT. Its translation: CASSYVGDRDTQYF.

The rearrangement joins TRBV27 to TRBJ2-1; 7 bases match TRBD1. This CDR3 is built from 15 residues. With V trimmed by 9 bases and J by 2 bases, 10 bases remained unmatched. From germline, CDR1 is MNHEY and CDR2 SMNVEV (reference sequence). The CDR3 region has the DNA TGTGCCAGTGGACAGGCGGACGTAACCTACAATGAGCAGTTCTTC. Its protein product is CASGQADVTYNEQFF.

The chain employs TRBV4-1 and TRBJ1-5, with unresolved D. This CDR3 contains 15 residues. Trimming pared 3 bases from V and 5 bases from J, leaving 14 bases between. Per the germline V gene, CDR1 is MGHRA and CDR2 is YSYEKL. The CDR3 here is CASSHSRDLYQPQHF. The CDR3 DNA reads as TGCGCCAGCAGCCACTCCCGGGATCTATATCAGCCCCAGCATTTT.

CDR3 sequence: CSVIGGDSFYEQYF. The CDR3 DNA reads TGCAGCGTAATTGGGGGGGATTCATTCTACGAGCAGTACTTC. This sequence joins TRBV29-1 and TRBJ2-7; 7 nucleotides agree with TRBD2. Germline CDR1 and CDR2: SQVTM and ANQGSEA. The V segment lost 6 bases and the J segment 3 bases; nucleotides outside the gene matches: 11. CDR3 size: 14 residues.

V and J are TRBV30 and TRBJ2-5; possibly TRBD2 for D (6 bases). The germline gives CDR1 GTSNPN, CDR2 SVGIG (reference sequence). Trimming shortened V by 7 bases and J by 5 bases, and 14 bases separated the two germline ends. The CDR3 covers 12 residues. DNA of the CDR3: TGTGCCTCGGAGGGGCTTTCGGAGACCCAGTACTTC. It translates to CASEGLSETQYF.